Listed here are 29 T cell receptor beta chains from one sample, sequenced in a study of T cells in women clearing cervical HPV infection. Assay used: immunoSEQ multiplex PCR; TCRdb lists only in-frame clones, some missing. This table holds approximately 23,000 clones. The sample taken for sequencing was blood buffy coat. These receptors were obtained from a woman aged 18 to 69 with a cervical HPV16 infection that either progressed to CIN3+ or cleared (not recorded which).

Remarks on this clone: The CDR3 end lies 3 residues beyond the end of the read and is filled in from the germline J gene. The rearrangement uses TRBV27 and TRBJ2-7; 8 positions match TRBD1. The CDR3 covers 16 residues. V lost 5 bases to trimming and J lost 0 bases; unmatched junction nucleotides: 9. Germline CDR1 reads MNHEY; CDR2 reads SMNVEV (reference sequence). This chain's CDR3 is CASSPGTGHSSYEQYF. CDR3 DNA, as far as it was read: TGTGCCAGCAGTCCCGGGACAGGCCATAGCTCCTACGAG.

Concerning this clone itself: The read halts 3 residues ahead of the CDR3 end, with the missing end drawn from the germline J gene. V usage is TRBV27 and J usage is TRBJ1-2; 9 nucleotides line up with TRBD1. J lost 3 bases, V lost 6 bases, and 8 bases had no gene match. CDR1 MNHEY and CDR2 SMNVEV come from the germline V gene (reference sequence). The CDR3 contains 15 residues. The chain's CDR3 is CASRPTGGADYGYTF. Incomplete CDR3 DNA: TGTGCCAGCAGACCAACAGGGGGCGCAGACTATGGC.

On this clone: From the germline J gene comes the end of the CDR3, since the read stops 3 residues before it. The gene calls are TRBV5-5 and TRBJ1-4, with TRBD1 matching over 10 bases. Germline values: CDR1 SGHKS, CDR2 YYEKEE (reference sequence). The ends lost 4 bases at V and 5 bases at J; junction bases unmatched: 5. This CDR3 spans 15 amino acids. The part of the CDR3 DNA that was read is TGTGCCAGCAGCCCGCCGGGACAGGGGAATGAAAAA. This sequence encodes CASSPPGQGNEK. The whole CDR3 reads CASSPPGQGNEKLFF.

Regarding this clone: The read terminates 3 residues ahead of where the CDR3 ends, so the germline J gene completes it. The rearrangement uses TRBV7-2 and TRBJ1-2; possibly TRBD1 for D (6 bases). The CDR3 covers 14 residues. The germline V gene has CDR1 SGHTA and CDR2 FQGNSA. The CDR3 DNA, read in part, is TGTGCCAGCAGCCCTTCTACAGGGAACCACGAC. It yields the protein CASSPSTGNHD. The complete CDR3 sequence is CASSPSTGNHDYTF. Together with reference TRBV7-2 and TRBJ1-2, the CDR3 gives the full variable domain: GAGVSQSPSNKVTEKGKDVELRCDPISGHTALYWYRQSLGQGLEFLIYFQGNSAPDKSGLPSDRFSAERTGGSVSTLTIQRTQQEDSAVYLCASSPSTGNHDYTFGSGTRLTVV.

A note on this clone: The read gets to within 3 residues of the CDR3 end, and the germline J gene fills in the rest. The chain carries TRBV19 and TRBJ1-2; 8 bases map to TRBD1. CDR1 and CDR2 (germline): LNHDA, SQIVND (reference sequence). The CDR3 runs to 18 residues. CDR3 DNA (partial): TGTGCCAGTAGTATAGAGGGTTTTCCACAGGGGGTGTCCTACGAC. It is translated as CASSIEGFPQGVSYD. The entire CDR3 protein reads CASSIEGFPQGVSYDYTF.

In the case of this clone: Sequencing ends 3 residues short of the CDR3 end; the germline J gene provides the rest. V usage is TRBV7-9 and J usage is TRBJ2-3, with a weak D call TRBD1 (5 bases). The CDR3 spans 13 residues. The germline V gene encodes CDR1 SEHNR and CDR2 FQNEAQ (reference sequence). The CDR3 DNA, read in part, is TGTGCCAGCAGCTTAAGACAGCAAGAGACG. Encoded protein: CASSLRQQET. The CDR3, in full, reads CASSLRQQETQYF.

Remarks on this clone: Read coverage stops 3 residues before the CDR3 terminus; the germline J gene supplies the remainder. The chain recombines TRBV4-1 with TRBJ1-4; 8 bases align to TRBD1. J was trimmed by 7 bases and V by 5 bases; bases with no gene match: 9. CDR1 MGHRA and CDR2 YSYEKL come from the germline V gene. The CDR3 runs to 15 residues. The covered CDR3 bases are TGCGCCAGCAGCAGCCCGACAGGGGCGGGTGAAAAA. It translates to CASSSPTGAGEK. From start to end, the CDR3 is CASSSPTGAGEKLFF.

About this clone: The read ends 3 residues before the CDR3 terminus; that terminus is restored from the germline J gene. V gene TRBV20-1 combines with J gene TRBJ2-7, with 7 bases that match TRBD1. The CDR3 loop spans 13 amino acids. V shed 5 bases and J 0 bases; nucleotides not matched to a gene: 4. CDR1 DFQATT and CDR2 SNEGSKA come from the germline V gene (reference sequence). The sequenced part of the CDR3 DNA is TGCAGTGCTCATCGGGACAGCTCCTACGAG. This sequence encodes CSAHRDSSYE. The CDR3 in its entirety is CSAHRDSSYEQYF.

Notes on this clone: From the germline J gene comes the end of the CDR3, since the read stops 3 residues before it. This chain links TRBV7-9 with TRBJ2-3; 8 bases fit TRBD1. Germline CDR1 is SEHNR and CDR2 is FQNEAQ (reference sequence). The CDR3 consists of 14 residues. The covered CDR3 bases are TGTGCCAGCAGCATGAGACAGGGGCAAGAGACG. Its translation: CASSMRQGQET. The complete CDR3 reads CASSMRQGQETQYF. The whole variable domain, filled in from reference TRBV7-9 and TRBJ2-3, reads DTGVSQNPRHKITKRGQNVTFRCDPISEHNRLYWYRQTLGQGPEFLTYFQNEAQLEKSRLLSDRFSAERPKGSFSTLEIQRTEQGDSAMYLCASSMRQGQETQYFGPGTRLTVL.

Note on this clone: The read falls 3 residues short of the CDR3 end, and the missing part is taken from the germline J gene. The chain joins TRBV10-3 to TRBJ2-1; D possibly corresponds to TRBD1 (6 bases). This CDR3 contains 12 residues. Trimming cost V 7 bases and J 6 bases, with 10 bases left between them. Germline CDR1 reads ENHRY; CDR2 reads SYGVKD. The CDR3 spells CAITGDTNEQFF. The CDR3 bases that were read are TGTGCCATCACCGGGGACACCAATGAG.

Notes on this clone: The read gets to within 3 residues of the CDR3 end, and the germline J gene fills in the rest. The chain has TRBV2 and TRBJ1-4, with D perhaps matching TRBD1 (5 bases). The V gene's germline CDR1 is SNHLY and CDR2 FYNNEI. The germline V and J ends were trimmed by 8 bases and 8 bases, with 18 bases remaining between them. The CDR3 covers 14 residues. CDR3 amino acids: CASERGTVGEKLFF. CDR3 DNA (partial): TGTGCCAGCGAGAGGGGAACAGTCGGAGAAAAA.

With respect to this clone: The read ends 3 residues before the CDR3 terminus; that terminus is restored from the germline J gene. J is TRBJ2-5 and V is TRBV5-1; D might be TRBD1 (6 bases). The CDR3 consists of 14 residues. V lost 4 bases and J lost 4, with 14 bases in between. Germline CDR1 and CDR2: SGHRS and YFSETQ. The CDR3 DNA, read in part, is TGCGCCAGCAGCCCAGGCAGGGGACGAGAGACC. It yields the protein CASSPGRGRET. The full CDR3 reads CASSPGRGRETQYF.

On this clone itself: The read terminates 3 residues ahead of where the CDR3 ends, so the germline J gene completes it. The rearrangement joins TRBV6-1 to TRBJ2-5; 8 bases map to TRBD2. The CDR3 totals 16 residues. Losses at the gene ends were 0 bases for V and 3 bases for J; bases not matched to a gene: 6. CDR1 and CDR2 from the germline V gene are MNHNS and SASEGT. CDR3 DNA (partial): TGTGCCAGCAGTGAAGCTGTAGCGGGGTGGGAAGAGACC. Encoded protein: CASSEAVAGWEET. In full, the CDR3 reads CASSEAVAGWEETQYF.

A note on this clone: The read gets to within 3 residues of the CDR3 end, and the germline J gene fills in the rest. The genes are TRBV11-2 and TRBJ2-5; perhaps TRBD2 as D (6 bases). Germline-derived CDR1 and CDR2 are SGHAT and FQNNGV. Trimming shortened V by 2 bases and J by 2 bases, and 9 bases separated the two germline ends. The CDR3 has 14 amino acids. The CDR3 sequence is CASSLRLVQETQYF. CDR3 DNA (partial): TGTGCCAGCAGCTTACGACTAGTACAAGAGACC. Variable domain in full (rest from reference TRBV11-2 and TRBJ2-5): EAGVAQSPRYKIIEKRQSVAFWCNPISGHATLYWYQQILGQGPKLLIQFQNNGVVDDSQLPKDRFSAERLKGVDSTLKIQPAKLEDSAVYLCASSLRLVQETQYFGPGTRLLVL.

Points on this clone: The read terminates 3 residues ahead of where the CDR3 ends, so the germline J gene completes it. The genes are TRBV20-1 and TRBJ2-2, with 7 nucleotides matching TRBD2. J lost 7 bases, V lost 1 base, and 12 bases had no gene match. This CDR3 has 16 amino acids. The germline V gene has CDR1 DFQATT and CDR2 SNEGSKA (reference sequence). The CDR3 is CSARVGGGGPGGELFF. The sequenced CDR3 bases are TGCAGTGCTAGAGTGGGGGGGGGAGGGCCGGGCGGGGAG.

A word on this clone: The CDR3 extends 3 residues past the end of the read, so its final part is completed from the germline J gene. The V call is TRBV12-3 or TRBV12-4, the J call TRBJ2-1; D may be TRBD1 (5 bases). This CDR3 contains 14 residues. V was shortened by 2 bases and J by 5 bases, with 10 bases between the two germline ends. The CDR3 loop is CASSLRQGDNEQFF. The DNA read from the CDR3 is TGTGCCAGCAGTTTAAGACAAGGGGACAATGAG.

As concerns this clone: The read comes to an end 3 residues before the CDR3 does, leaving the germline J gene to fill in the end. The gene calls are TRBV30 and TRBJ1-3; D is unresolved. The CDR3 consists of 15 residues. Germline CDR1 GTSNPN, CDR2 SVGIG (reference sequence). V was trimmed by 0 bases and J by 0 bases, leaving 9 bases between them. Partial CDR3 DNA: TGTGCCTGGAGTGTCGACGCGGACTCTGGAAACACC. It specifies CAWSVDADSGNT. The entire CDR3 sequence reads CAWSVDADSGNTIYF.

The covered CDR3 bases are TGTGCCAGCAGCGTAACGGGGTGGAGCACAGATACG. As protein: CASSVTGWSTDT. The complete CDR3 reads CASSVTGWSTDTQYF. This chain links TRBV9 with TRBJ2-3, with D maybe TRBD2 (5 bases). The read halts 3 residues ahead of the CDR3 end, with the missing end drawn from the germline J gene. The CDR3 totals 15 residues. Looked up from germline, CDR1 is SGDLS and CDR2 is YYNGEE. The V end lost 1 base, the J end lost 0 bases, and 9 bases lay between the germline ends.

For this clone: The sequenced fragment ends 3 residues before the CDR3 boundary, so the rest is inferred from the germline J gene. The same CDR3 can be traced to other DNA sequences in this sample. The rearrangement links TRBV5-6 to TRBJ1-2; possible D gene TRBD1, 5 bases. This CDR3 is 13 amino acids long. Germline V CDR1 and CDR2: SGHDT, YYEEEE. The CDR3: CASSLTGASGYTF. CDR3 bases read: TGTGCCAGCAGCTTGACAGGAGCCTCCGGT.

With respect to this clone: The CDR3 extends 3 residues past the end of the read, so its final part is completed from the germline J gene. The chain has TRBV5-5 and TRBJ2-1; D ambiguous. Germline-derived CDR1 and CDR2 are SGHKS and YYEKEE (reference sequence). The V and J ends lost 0 bases and 6 bases respectively, with 7 bases between them. The CDR3 contains 13 residues. This CDR3 is CASSLGRLNEQFF. The CDR3 bases that were read are TGTGCCAGCAGCTTGGGCCGACTCAATGAG. Together with reference TRBV5-5 and TRBJ2-1, the CDR3 gives the full variable domain: DAGVTQSPTHLIKTRGQQVTLRCSPISGHKSVSWYQQVLGQGPQFIFQYYEKEERGRGNFPDRFSARQFPNYSSELNVNALLLGDSALYLCASSLGRLNEQFFGPGTRLTVL.

A word on this clone: With the read ending 3 residues before the CDR3 end, the germline J gene is used to fill in that end. The V call is TRBV7-2, the J call TRBJ2-7; D may be TRBD2 (5 bases). The CDR3 runs to 14 residues. The germline V gene has CDR1 SGHTA and CDR2 FQGNSA. V was clipped by 5 bases and J by 1 base, with 12 bases between them. The CDR3 sequence is CASSPSPASYEQYF. CDR3 bases read: TGTGCCAGCAGCCCTAGCCCCGCTTCCTACGAG. Drawing the rest from reference TRBV7-2 and TRBJ2-7, the complete variable domain is GAGVSQSPSNKVTEKGKDVELRCDPISGHTALYWYRQSLGQGLEFLIYFQGNSAPDKSGLPSDRFSAERTGGSVSTLTIQRTQQEDSAVYLCASSPSPASYEQYFGPGTRLTVT.

A remark on this clone: The read terminates 3 residues ahead of where the CDR3 ends, so the germline J gene completes it. The chain is built from TRBV30 and TRBJ1-2; 8 nucleotides agree with TRBD1. The V and J ends lost 7 bases and 3 bases, in that order; junction bases with no gene match: 10. CDR1 and CDR2 (germline): GTSNPN, SVGIG (reference sequence). This CDR3 spans 14 amino acids. The covered CDR3 bases are TGTGCCTCTTTTCGTCAGGGGGCACACTATGGC. Its protein is CASFRQGAHYG. The whole CDR3 region reads CASFRQGAHYGYTF. Variable domain in full (rest from reference TRBV30 and TRBJ1-2): SQTIHQWPATLVQPVGSPLSLECTVEGTSNPNLYWYRQAAGRGLQLLFYSVGIGQISSEVPQNLSASRPQDRQFILSSKKLLLSDSGFYLCASFRQGAHYGYTFGSGTRLTVV.

The covered CDR3 bases are TGTGCCAGCAGCCTCGAACCCGGGACTTCGAATGAG. Translated: CASSLEPGTSNE. In full, the CDR3 reads CASSLEPGTSNEQFF. This chain joins TRBV5-4 and TRBJ2-1, with D possibly TRBD2 on 6 matching bases. The read terminates 3 residues before the CDR3 end, so the remaining end is supplied by the germline J gene. CDR1 and CDR2 (germline): SGHNT, YYREEE (reference sequence). The length of the CDR3 is 15 residues. The ends were cut back, 4 bases at V and 7 bases at J, with 18 bases in the middle.

With respect to this clone: The read falls 3 residues short of the CDR3 end, and the missing part is taken from the germline J gene. The V call is TRBV28, the J call TRBJ1-3; unclear D gene. The CDR3 is 14 residues long. Germline CDR1 reads MDHEN; CDR2 reads SYDVKM. The germline V and J ends were trimmed by 5 bases and 0 bases, with 8 bases remaining between them. The sequenced part of the CDR3 DNA is TGTGCCAGCAGTCCGCTATACTCTGGAAACACC. The encoded protein is CASSPLYSGNT. The entire CDR3 protein reads CASSPLYSGNTIYF.

As for this clone: The sequenced fragment ends 3 residues before the CDR3 boundary, so the rest is inferred from the germline J gene. This chain connects TRBV24-1 to TRBJ2-2; no clear D gene. The CDR3 covers 15 residues. CDR1 and CDR2 from the germline V gene are KGHDR and SFDVKD. The germline V and J ends were trimmed by 4 bases and 0 bases, with 8 bases remaining between them. Incomplete CDR3 DNA: TGTGCCACCAGTGACCATAGCCCGAACACCGGGGAG. The encoded protein is CATSDHSPNTGE. The entire CDR3 is CATSDHSPNTGELFF.

Turning to this clone: A read error may account for a junction end that differs from germline. The read terminates 3 residues ahead of where the CDR3 ends, so the germline J gene completes it. This rearrangement joins TRBV2 to TRBJ2-4; possibly TRBD2 for D (7 bases). The CDR3 is made up of 11 amino acids. Germline lookup yields CDR1 SNHLY and CDR2 FYNNEI. The CDR3: CASREGGGQYF. The covered CDR3 bases are TGTGCCAGCAGAGAAGGGGGGGGT.

Turning to this clone: Coverage ceases 3 residues before the CDR3 finishes, and the germline J gene fills in the end. The gene calls are TRBV7-7 and TRBJ2-1, with TRBD2 matching 9 bases. Trimming cost V 5 bases and J 9 bases; bases outside gene matches: 8. The germline V gene encodes CDR1 SSHAT and CDR2 FNYEAQ (reference sequence). The CDR3 spans 14 residues. The CDR3 protein is CASSPAGGRGEQFF. The CDR3 bases that were read are TGTGCCAGCAGCCCAGCGGGAGGTCGGGGTGAG.

As to this clone: Read data end 3 residues before the CDR3 end; the end is taken from the germline J gene. The J gene is TRBJ1-2, the V gene TRBV18, with D possibly matching TRBD1 (5 bases). This CDR3 is 16 amino acids long. CDR1 is KGHSH and CDR2 is LQKENI in the germline V gene. The chain's CDR3 is CASSPIAGGSTDTYTF. The sequenced part of the CDR3 DNA is TGTGCCAGCTCACCGATAGCGGGGGGTAGCACAGATACC.

Turning to this clone: The sequenced fragment ends 3 residues before the CDR3 boundary, so the rest is inferred from the germline J gene. The rearrangement joins TRBV20-1 to TRBJ2-5; D perhaps matches TRBD1 (5 bases). V lost 5 bases, J lost 4 bases, and 17 bases lay in between. Looked up from germline, CDR1 is DFQATT and CDR2 is SNEGSKA (reference sequence). This CDR3 contains 14 residues. The CDR3 is CSAPNRAGRETQYF. The part of the CDR3 DNA that was read is TGCAGTGCTCCTAATCGGGCAGGGCGAGAGACC.